The clone carrying this T cell receptor beta chain has ten or more counts. The target antigen is unknown. Amplicons of TCR beta CDR3 were generated from genomic DNA by two-round multiplex PCR. Amplification during the initial PCR round employed primers specific to each TRBV and TRBJ gene. Second-round PCR relied on universal primers. TCRdb passed the multiplex PCR reads through MiXCR, listing each CDR3 protein once. This table has 30,000 to 40,000 distinct CDR3 sequences, approximately 36% appearing once. This entry is derived from a study of prognosis after radiotherapy for stage I lung cancer. The germline V gene encodes CDR1 DFQATT and CDR2 SNEGSKA (reference sequence). The CDR3 length is 14 residues. Trimming removed 3 bases at V and 8 bases at J, with 14 bases between. Study-level findings and limits: Patients given stereotactic body radiation therapy showed fewer unique TCR clones afterward, median around 9,500 versus 6,500. Where distant metastases developed, patients had lower Shannon entropy after stereotactic body radiation therapy.

V usage is TRBV20-1 and J usage is TRBJ1-6, with a tentative D call TRBD1 (5 bases). This receptor was taken from a donor over 45 with non-small cell lung cancer. The sequences come from PBMCs, collected before or after stereotactic body radiation therapy (not recorded which). CDR3 sequence: CSASDQGDHSPLHF. DNA of the CDR3: TGCAGTGCTAGCGACCAGGGAGATCATTCACCCCTCCACTTT.